These 20 T cell receptor beta chains came from one sample sequenced in a study of regulatory T cells in long-lasting Graves disease. Documented time point: persistent/refractory GD, antithyroid drugs over 5 years with positive TRAb. Researchers made the TCR library from RNA that was extracted from PBMCs. According to the study, TCR beta libraries were built with iRepertoire HTBI primers and CDR3-region Arm-PCR. MiXCR was run by TCRdb on the multiplex PCR reads, yielding one entry per CDR3 protein. The sample lists 350,000 to 450,000 distinct CDR3 sequences, roughly 23% seen once, with around 15% in the top ten. The starting material was peripheral blood mononuclear cells (PBMCs), obtained when the disease was refractory, from a patient treated with antithyroid drugs. The receptors were gathered from a female donor with Graves disease.

This clonotype was observed at least ten times. The chain has TRBV12-5 and TRBJ2-5, with 7 nucleotides matching TRBD1. Germline-derived CDR1 and CDR2 are LGHNT and FRNRAP. The CDR3 covers 15 residues. V dropped 1 base and J dropped 3; count of bases not matched to a gene: 5. CDR3 nucleotides: TGTGCTAGTGGTTTGGGCTACACAGGGGAAGAGACCCAGTACTTC. Protein product: CASGLGYTGEETQYF. Full variable domain (rest looked up from reference TRBV12-5 and TRBJ2-5): DARVTQTPRHKVTEMGQEVTMRCQPILGHNTVFWYRQTMMQGLELLAYFRNRAPLDDSGMPKDRFSAEMPDATLATLKIQPSEPRDSAVYFCASGLGYTGEETQYFGPGTRLLVL.

This clonotype was detected a few times. The rearrangement joins TRBV19 to TRBJ1-1; the D is unclear. V lost 1 base and J lost 2, with 11 bases in between. CDR3 size: 15 residues. Germline assignment: CDR1 LNHDA and CDR2 SQIVND (reference sequence). CDR3 in DNA: TGTGCCAGTAGTATAGGTAGTTTGGGAAACACTGAAGCTTTCTTT. This gives the protein CASSIGSLGNTEAFF. The complete variable domain, with remaining parts taken from reference TRBV19 and TRBJ1-1, reads DGGITQSPKYLFRKEGQNVTLSCEQNLNHDAMYWYRQDPGQGLRLIYYSQIVNDFQKGDIAEGYSVSREKKESFPLTVTSAQKNPTAFYLCASSIGSLGNTEAFFGQGTRLTVV.

The genes are TRBV20-1 and TRBJ2-3; D is tentatively TRBD1 or TRBD2 (5 bases each). Germline lookup yields CDR1 DFQATT and CDR2 SNEGSKA (reference sequence). Deletions cut 1 base from V and 0 bases from J, with 14 bases between. This CDR3 region has 16 residues. CDR3 sequence: CSARGSGTGSTDTQYF. The CDR3 DNA is TGCAGTGCTAGAGGATCGGGGACCGGGAGCACAGATACGCAGTATTTT.

The V call is TRBV9, the J call TRBJ2-7; D perhaps matches TRBD1 (5 bases). The CDR3 has 15 residues. CDR1 and CDR2 from the germline V gene are SGDLS and YYNGEE. V was shortened by 3 bases and J by 5 bases, with 18 bases between the two germline ends. The chain's CDR3 is CASSATPSGWDEQYF. The CDR3 DNA follows: TGTGCCAGCAGCGCGACCCCCTCAGGGTGGGACGAGCAGTACTTC.

This clonotype was observed a few times. J is TRBJ1-1 and V is TRBV6-2 or TRBV6-3; maybe TRBD1 (5 bases). This CDR3 is 13 amino acids long. CDR1 and CDR2 from the germline V gene are MNHEY and SVGEGT. V was clipped by 7 bases and J by 5 bases, with 14 bases between them. CDR3 in DNA: TGTGCCAGCATCTCGCCGGGGGTTACTGAAGCTTTCTTT. This gives the protein CASISPGVTEAFF.

The chain carries TRBV20-1 and TRBJ2-7; possible D gene TRBD1, 5 bases. Per the germline V gene, CDR1 is DFQATT and CDR2 is SNEGSKA (reference sequence). Trimming removed 0 bases at V and 1 base at J, with 10 bases between. The CDR3 sequence is 14 residues long. The CDR3 region has the DNA TGCAGTGCTAGAGATGACAGATTATCCTACGAGCAGTACTTC. Amino acids: CSARDDRLSYEQYF.

With regard to this clonotype: Being one base from a much bigger clone, this may be a read error. The rearrangement uses TRBV27 and TRBJ2-1; TRBD2 matches at 14 bases. Unmatched junction bases numbered 3, after V lost 6 bases and J lost 8 bases. This CDR3 has 14 residues. The V gene's germline CDR1 is MNHEY and CDR2 SMNVEV (reference sequence). CDR3 DNA: TGTGCCAGCAGCCTGGGACTAGCGGGAGATGAGCAGTTCTTC. Its translation is CASSLGLAGDEQFF.

The table lists this clonotype with many counts. The chain has TRBV27 and TRBJ2-7; 7 bases match TRBD2. The length of the CDR3 is 13 residues. Losses at the gene ends were 9 bases for V and 5 bases for J; bases not matched to a gene: 10. Looked up from germline, CDR1 is MNHEY and CDR2 is SMNVEV (reference sequence). The CDR3 reads CASLLAPLDEQYF. The DNA of the CDR3 is TGTGCCAGTCTACTAGCGCCTCTCGACGAGCAGTACTTC.

On this clonotype itself: At one of its ends the junction is not consistent with the germline gene, which may arise from a read error. The V call is TRBV5-4, the J call TRBJ1-2; 10 bases are shared with TRBD1. Germline V lookup: CDR1 SGHNT, CDR2 YYREEE (reference sequence). The length of the CDR3 is 15 residues. The CDR3 is CAGSWDRGSRYGYTF. The CDR3 DNA is TGTGCCGGCAGCTGGGACAGGGGAAGTCGGTATGGCTACACCTTC. The variable domain in full, completed from reference TRBV5-4 and TRBJ1-2, reads ETGVTQSPTHLIKTRGQQVTLRCSSQSGHNTVSWYQQALGQGPQFIFQYYREEENGRGNFPPRFSGLQFPNYSSELNVNALELDDSALYLCAGSWDRGSRYGYTFGSGTRLTVV.

With respect to this clonotype: Given the absence of the conserved phenylalanine or tryptophan at the CDR3 end, a read error is likely. The chain carries TRBV3-1 and TRBJ2-4; D is unclear. CDR3 length: 14 residues. The germline gives CDR1 LGHDT, CDR2 YNNKEL (reference sequence). CDR3 sequence: CASSQVGSKNTQYL. The DNA of the CDR3 is TGTGCCAGCAGCCAGGTCGGATCCAAAAACACTCAGTACCTC.

A word on this clonotype: Since a much larger clone is just one base distant, this may be a read error. The chain links TRBV7-9 to TRBJ1-2; D possibly corresponds to TRBD1 (5 bases). The CDR3 contains 17 residues. Trimming took off 5 bases at V and 5 bases at J, with 24 bases between the two ends. The V gene's germline CDR1 is SEHNR and CDR2 FQNEAQ (reference sequence). This CDR3 is CASSASPAVRDPYGYTF. In nucleotides, the CDR3 is TGTGCCAGCAGCGCCAGCCCGGCGGTCAGGGACCCGTATGGCTACACCTTC.

The chain carries TRBV7-2 and TRBJ1-3; no reliable D call. The CDR3 has 16 residues. Germline V CDR1 and CDR2: SGHTA, FQGNSA. V was trimmed by 2 bases and J by 0 bases, leaving 11 bases between them. The CDR3 nucleotides read TGTGCCAGCAGCTTATTGCCGGACCTCTCTGGAAACACCATATATTTT. Its translation is CASSLLPDLSGNTIYF.

This sequence joins TRBV5-6 and TRBJ1-3, with a possible D match to TRBD1 (6 bases). The V gene's germline CDR1 is SGHDT and CDR2 YYEEEE. CDR3 length: 18 amino acids. Trimming removed 4 bases from V and 4 bases from J, with 24 bases in between. CDR3 sequence (DNA): TGTGCCAGCAGCCCCCCACGACGGGGGCCCCTCGGAGGAAACACCATATATTTT. Its translation: CASSPPRRGPLGGNTIYF.

The chain couples TRBV28 to TRBJ1-1, with D tentatively TRBD1 (6 bases). This CDR3 is built from 15 residues. The ends were cut back, 6 bases at V and 1 base at J, with 15 bases in the middle. The germline gives CDR1 MDHEN, CDR2 SYDVKM. The CDR3 protein is CASRVGGQPNTEAFF. Here the CDR3 DNA reads TGTGCCAGCAGAGTCGGGGGACAACCGAACACTGAAGCTTTCTTT. Using reference TRBV28 and TRBJ1-1 for the parts outside the CDR3, the full variable domain is DVKVTQSSRYLVKRTGEKVFLECVQDMDHENMFWYRQDPGLGLRLIYFSYDVKMKEKGDIPEGYSVSREKKERFSLILESASTNQTSMYLCASRVGGQPNTEAFFGQGTRLTVV.

The sample holds many counts of this clonotype. V is TRBV12-3 or TRBV12-4 and J is TRBJ2-7; 8 nucleotides match TRBD2. The CDR3 is made up of 14 amino acids. V was clipped by 0 bases and J by 3 bases; unmatched bases: 1. Here the CDR3 reads CASSLASGNYEQYF. The CDR3 DNA is TGTGCCAGCAGTTTAGCTAGCGGGAACTACGAGCAGTACTTC.

The table lists this clonotype with a few counts. The chain uses TRBV18 and TRBJ2-7; 8 bases are shared with TRBD2. CDR1 KGHSH and CDR2 LQKENI come from the germline V gene. CDR3 size: 15 residues. V was clipped by 6 bases and J by 5 bases; unmatched bases: 12. The CDR3 spells CASSLGAGVPHEQYF. In DNA form, the CDR3 reads TGTGCCAGCTCCTTGGGAGCGGGAGTGCCACACGAGCAGTACTTC.

There are many counts of this clonotype. The rearrangement links TRBV7-8 to TRBJ2-5; TRBD2 aligns across 8 bases. J was trimmed by 4 bases and V by 5 bases; bases with no gene match: 9. Looked up from germline, CDR1 is SGHVS and CDR2 is FQNEAQ. The CDR3 has 15 residues. CDR3 sequence (DNA): TGTGCCAGCAGCCCCCCGTTAGCGGGAATAGAGACCCAGTACTTC. Translating it yields CASSPPLAGIETQYF.

This sequence joins TRBV20-1 and TRBJ1-6; no definite D call. Germline V gene sequence: CDR1 DFQATT, CDR2 SNEGSKA (reference sequence). The germline V and J ends were trimmed by 3 bases and 0 bases, with 9 bases remaining between them. The CDR3 totals 15 residues. The CDR3 loop is CSARRRSSYNSPLHF. CDR3 in DNA: TGCAGTGCTAGGCGCAGGAGCTCCTATAATTCACCCCTCCACTTT.

This clonotype was counted only a few times. The V and J genes are TRBV9 and TRBJ1-1; D is possibly TRBD1 (6 bases). Trimming left V 0 bases short and J 0 bases short, with 9 bases between. The CDR3 runs 15 residues. CDR1 is SGDLS, CDR2 YYNGEE, per germline. This CDR3 reads CASSVGGTLNTEAFF. In nucleotides, the CDR3 is TGTGCCAGCAGCGTAGGGGGGACATTGAACACTGAAGCTTTCTTT.

This clonotype occurred many times. V is TRBV28 and J is TRBJ2-7, with unresolved D. CDR1 MDHEN and CDR2 SYDVKM come from the germline V gene. The CDR3 is 14 amino acids. Between the trimmed V and J ends, which lost 3 bases and 4 bases, there was a span of 13 bases. CDR3 loop: CASSFRGVGYEQYF. In DNA, the CDR3 is TGTGCCAGCAGTTTTCGCGGTGTTGGGTACGAGCAGTACTTC.